The 25 T cell receptor beta chains listed next were all sequenced from one sample in a study of vaccination and CD4 T cells after COVID-19 (dated by TCRdb to the early 2020s). Libraries were made using PCR. The data were produced on an Illumina iSeq 100. TCR sequencing of DNA from cultured CD4+ T cells used the Oncomine TCR Beta short-read assay at the Johns Hopkins FTIC core. The public reads were reanalyzed by TCRdb: fastp trimming at Q25, MiXCR alignment, in-frame beta chains only. Rows with a matching CDR3 protein are joined into one entry that keeps the most common DNA and genes. This sample gives around 20,000 distinct CDR3 sequences in total; roughly 40% of them show up just once. The top ten clonotypes cover 26% of the sample. Which antigens these TCRs recognize remains unknown. The treatment or condition label, read with the paper, signifies: roughly nine-day PBMC culture with coronavirus spike peptide pools or control peptides (ViraFEST assay).

Source: CD4+ T cells from blood, cultured in vitro, taken before SARS-CoV-2 vaccination. The source of these receptors is a human donor who had recovered from COVID-19.

The chain joins TRBV20-1 to TRBJ2-7, with D hard to call. Germline V gene data show CDR1 as DFQATT and CDR2 as SNEGSKA (reference sequence). This CDR3 comprises 13 residues. Deletions cut 4 bases from V and 3 bases from J, with 13 bases between. Written as DNA, the CDR3 is TGCAGTGCTAATCGCAGGTCCAACTACGAGCAGTACTTC. Encoded protein: CSANRRSNYEQYF.

The rearrangement joins TRBV7-9 to TRBJ1-6, with D unclear. The V end was cut by 5 bases, the J end by 8 bases, with 10 bases between. The CDR3 is 13 residues long. CDR1 SEHNR and CDR2 FQNEAQ come from the germline V gene (reference sequence). The CDR3 DNA reads as TGTGCCAGCAGCGAACAGACTGATTCACCCCTCCACTTT. Protein sequence: CASSEQTDSPLHF.

V and J are TRBV20-1 and TRBJ1-3; a weak D match, TRBD1 (5 bases). Trimming pared 5 bases from V and 1 base from J, leaving 15 bases between. Germline values: CDR1 DFQATT, CDR2 SNEGSKA (reference sequence). The CDR3 sequence is 15 residues long. The CDR3 DNA reads TGCAGTGCTGGGACGACAGTAGGTTCTGGAAACACCATATATTTT. Residues: CSAGTTVGSGNTIYF.

This clonotype was seen more than once but under ten times. The chain employs TRBV28 and TRBJ2-1; D is perhaps TRBD1 (5 bases). This CDR3 has 13 amino acids. Germline CDR1 MDHEN, CDR2 SYDVKM. Trimming stripped 0 bases from V and 11 bases from J, with 11 bases between. CDR3 amino acids: CASSLWTAGKQFF. CDR3 bases: TGTGCCAGCAGTTTATGGACGGCAGGGAAGCAGTTCTTC.

A few counts support this clonotype. V is TRBV20-1 and J is TRBJ1-6, with D possibly being TRBD1 (6 bases). V dropped 3 bases and J dropped 6 bases, with 12 bases sitting between them. Germline values: CDR1 DFQATT, CDR2 SNEGSKA (reference sequence). CDR3 length: 14 amino acids. The CDR3 nucleotides are TGCAGTGCTAGGGTGGGGGCTAGTAATTCACCCCTCCACTTT. Amino acid sequence: CSARVGASNSPLHF.

V gene TRBV15 combines with J gene TRBJ2-7; 7 bases are a match to TRBD1. Looked up from germline, CDR1 is LNHNV and CDR2 is YYDKDF (reference sequence). J was trimmed by 5 bases and V by 2 bases; bases with no gene match: 0. The CDR3 sequence is 12 residues long. The DNA for the CDR3 is TGTGCCACCAGCAGAACAGGGGACGAGCAGTACTTC. The encoded protein is CATSRTGDEQYF.

The V and J genes are TRBV28 and TRBJ2-7, with TRBD1 matching over 7 bases. In germline, CDR1 is MDHEN, CDR2 SYDVKM. Unmatched junction bases numbered 6, after V lost 6 bases and J lost 7 bases. This CDR3 spans 12 amino acids. CDR3 sequence reads: CASRPTGYEQYF. The CDR3 DNA sequence: TGTGCCAGCAGGCCGACAGGGTATGAGCAGTACTTC. The whole variable domain, filled in from reference TRBV28 and TRBJ2-7, reads DVKVTQSSRYLVKRTGEKVFLECVQDMDHENMFWYRQDPGLGLRLIYFSYDVKMKEKGDIPEGYSVSREKKERFSLILESASTNQTSMYLCASRPTGYEQYFGPGTRLTVT.

J is TRBJ1-1 and V is TRBV9; 8 positions match TRBD1. V was pared by 1 base and J by 1 base, with 3 bases of the junction left unmatched. Germline CDR1 and CDR2: SGDLS and YYNGEE. The CDR3 is made up of 15 amino acids. The CDR3: CASSVSGTGNTEAFF. DNA for the CDR3: TGTGCCAGCAGCGTAAGCGGGACAGGGAACACTGAAGCTTTCTTT.

The genes are TRBV20-1 and TRBJ2-7, with 10 nucleotides matching TRBD2. Germline lookup yields CDR1 DFQATT and CDR2 SNEGSKA (reference sequence). The CDR3 spans 14 residues. Trimming took 5 bases from V and 2 from J; bases not matched to a gene: 6. DNA of the CDR3: TGCAGTGCTCTAGGACTAGCGGTGACCTACGAGCAGTACTTC. This encodes CSALGLAVTYEQYF.

The J gene is TRBJ2-7, the V gene TRBV7-9; D is ambiguous. Germline CDR1 reads SEHNR; CDR2 reads FQNEAQ (reference sequence). Trimming cost V 2 bases and J 4 bases, with 9 bases left between them. The CDR3 contains 13 residues. This chain's CDR3 is CASSLIGEYEQYF. Here the CDR3 DNA reads TGTGCCAGCAGCTTAATAGGTGAATACGAGCAGTACTTC.

This clonotype was detected only a few times. This CDR3 reads CASRGGRSSGNTIYF. The CDR3, as DNA: TGTGCCAGCAGGGGCGGACGGAGCTCTGGAAACACCATATATTTT. The rearrangement links TRBV27 to TRBJ1-3; no firm D call. V was shortened by 6 bases and J by 0 bases, with 12 bases between the two germline ends. Per the germline V gene, CDR1 is MNHEY and CDR2 is SMNVEV (reference sequence). The CDR3 consists of 15 residues.

This clonotype appeared a few times. V is TRBV6-2 or TRBV6-3 and J is TRBJ1-2; D is unclear. CDR3 length: 12 amino acids. Germline loops: CDR1 MNHEY, CDR2 SVGEGT. The ends were cut back, 8 bases at V and 0 bases at J, with 7 bases in the middle. Here the CDR3 DNA reads TGTGCCAGCTTCTCCGCTAACTATGGCTACACCTTC. Translation gives CASFSANYGYTF.

The chain employs TRBV4-2 and TRBJ1-3; TRBD1 is a possible D gene (5 bases). Germline loops: CDR1 LGHNA, CDR2 YNFKEQ. V lost 0 bases, J lost 0 bases, and 6 bases lay in between. This CDR3 has 15 residues. The CDR3 DNA reads TGTGCCAGCAGCCAAGAAGGGGCCTCTGGAAACACCATATATTTT. Translating it yields CASSQEGASGNTIYF.

This clonotype was counted only a few times. The chain combines TRBV5-1 with TRBJ2-7; 9 bases agree with TRBD2. V gave up 4 bases and J gave up 2 bases; unmatched junction bases: 7. The CDR3 sequence is 15 residues long. Germline CDR1 reads SGHRS; CDR2 reads YFSETQ. The CDR3 nucleotides are TGCGCCAGCAGCCCCCATAGCGGGAGCACCTACGAGCAGTACTTC. Encoded protein: CASSPHSGSTYEQYF.

The chain couples TRBV6-1 to TRBJ2-1, with D tentatively TRBD1 or TRBD2 (5 bases each). V shed 6 bases and J shed 5 bases, with 17 bases lying between them. This CDR3 comprises 15 residues. The germline V gene has CDR1 MNHNS and CDR2 SASEGT. In DNA, the CDR3 is TGTGCCAGCAGAGTACTTACCGGGGCTAACAATGAGCAGTTCTTC. Its protein product is CASRVLTGANNEQFF.

This chain links TRBV11-3 with TRBJ1-1; no clear D. Trimming took off 5 bases at V and 4 bases at J, with 17 bases between the two ends. Germline assignment: CDR1 SGHNT and CDR2 YENEEA. The CDR3 has 15 amino acids. The CDR3, as DNA: TGTGCCAGCAGCAGGAGAGAACGGGGAGCCACTGAAGCTTTCTTT. Protein product: CASSRRERGATEAFF. The full variable domain, with the rest looked up from reference TRBV11-3 and TRBJ1-1, is EAGVVQSPRYKIIEKKQPVAFWCNPISGHNTLYWYLQNLGQGPELLIRYENEEAVDDSQLPKDRFSAERLKGVDSTLKIQPAELGDSAVYLCASSRRERGATEAFFGQGTRLTVV.

The chain carries TRBV15 and TRBJ2-5, with D possibly being TRBD2 (5 bases). With 5 bases removed from V and 5 bases from J, the gap between germline ends came to 15 bases. The CDR3 contains 14 residues. Germline-derived CDR1 and CDR2 are LNHNV and YYDKDF (reference sequence). CDR3 in amino acids: CATSRGEGAETQYF. The CDR3 DNA is TGTGCCACCAGCCGCGGCGAGGGTGCGGAGACCCAGTACTTC.

This sequence joins TRBV19 and TRBJ1-1, with D possibly TRBD1 on 6 matching bases. CDR3 length equals 16 residues. The V end was cut by 4 bases, the J end by 0 bases, with 15 bases between. In germline, CDR1 is LNHDA, CDR2 SQIVND (reference sequence). The DNA for the CDR3 is TGTGCCAGTAGTACGGGGGGGCGATTAATGAACACTGAAGCTTTCTTT. Its protein is CASSTGGRLMNTEAFF.

The chain employs TRBV19 and TRBJ1-2; D is undetermined. CDR1 LNHDA and CDR2 SQIVND come from the germline V gene (reference sequence). The CDR3 is made up of 13 amino acids. The V end was cut by 0 bases, the J end by 4 bases, with 6 bases between. The CDR3 DNA reads TGTGCCAGTAGTATAGACCGGGGCTATGGCTACACCTTC. The encoded protein is CASSIDRGYGYTF.

This clonotype has just a few counts. The rearrangement links TRBV19 to TRBJ1-1, with 7 bases aligning to TRBD1. The ends lost 4 bases at V and 1 base at J; junction bases unmatched: 3. The CDR3 sequence is 14 residues long. Germline-derived CDR1 and CDR2 are LNHDA and SQIVND (reference sequence). CDR3 loop: CASSKGQSNTEAFF. The CDR3 DNA sequence: TGTGCCAGTAGTAAGGGACAGTCGAACACTGAAGCTTTCTTT. Full variable domain (remainder filled in from reference TRBV19 and TRBJ1-1): DGGITQSPKYLFRKEGQNVTLSCEQNLNHDAMYWYRQDPGQGLRLIYYSQIVNDFQKGDIAEGYSVSREKKESFPLTVTSAQKNPTAFYLCASSKGQSNTEAFFGQGTRLTVV.

The V gene is TRBV29-1, the J gene TRBJ2-5; a weak D match, TRBD2 (5 bases). Germline values: CDR1 SQVTM, CDR2 ANQGSEA. The V gene lost 0 bases and the J gene lost 4 bases, with 12 bases spanning the gap. There are 14 residues in the CDR3. CDR3 amino acids: CSVEERVVGETQYF. The CDR3 coding sequence is TGCAGCGTTGAAGAGAGGGTTGTTGGAGAGACCCAGTACTTC.

The CDR3 spells CASRGGVLNTEAFF. The CDR3 region has the DNA TGTGCCAGCAGGGGGGGGGTACTAAACACTGAAGCTTTCTTT. V gene TRBV28 combines with J gene TRBJ1-1; D may be TRBD1 (5 bases). Germline V gene data show CDR1 as MDHEN and CDR2 as SYDVKM. Between the trimmed V and J ends, which lost 6 bases and 2 bases, there was a span of 13 bases. This CDR3 is 14 amino acids long.

The V gene is TRBV12-3 or TRBV12-4, the J gene TRBJ2-7; TRBD1 is a possible D gene (6 bases). The CDR3 consists of 17 residues. V lost 3 bases, J lost 0 bases, and 18 bases lay in between. The CDR3 reads CASSFGQRSGVSYEQYF. The CDR3 DNA follows: TGTGCCAGCAGTTTTGGGCAACGGTCAGGGGTCTCCTACGAGCAGTACTTC.

J is TRBJ1-1 and V is TRBV7-9; 11 bases line up with TRBD1. The J segment lost 6 bases and the V segment lost 5 bases, leaving 8 bases of the junction unmatched. The germline V gene has CDR1 SEHNR and CDR2 FQNEAQ (reference sequence). CDR3 length equals 15 residues. The CDR3 region has the DNA TGTGCCAGCAGCACCTGGACAGGGGGCCGGGCTGAAGCTTTCTTT. The encoded protein is CASSTWTGGRAEAFF.

The chain has TRBV7-3 and TRBJ1-1; D gene ambiguous. Germline loops: CDR1 SGHTA, CDR2 FQGTGA. The CDR3 totals 13 residues. The V end was cut by 5 bases, the J end by 4 bases, with 11 bases between. CDR3 amino acids: CASSPGHGTEAFF. The CDR3 DNA follows: TGTGCCAGCAGCCCCGGGCATGGCACTGAAGCTTTCTTT.